The source of this T cell receptor beta chain is a study of blood T cell repertoires in COVID-19. J was trimmed by 0 bases and V by 8 bases; bases with no gene match: 7. Germline V gene sequence: CDR1 MNHEY, CDR2 SMNVEV (reference sequence). This CDR3 region has 18 residues. Original analysis: Counts of nucleated cells, estimated from reference gene primer amplification, were obtained. Method: immunoSEQ multiplex PCR; TCRdb's copy keeps in-frame clones and lacks some. The V and J calls and clone size are taken from that table; D and trimming were inferred from the DNA. The table shows 180,000 or so clones, with roughly 79% occurring only once.

The chain links TRBV27 to TRBJ2-1; 16 nucleotides align to TRBD2. The TCR sequence derives from a woman in her forties with COVID-19, enrolled during active disease. The sequencing sample was made of peripheral blood. The CDR3, as DNA: TGTGCCAGCGGAAAGGGACTAGCGGGGGGGTCCTCCTACAATGAGCAGTTCTTC. It yields the protein CASGKGLAGGSSYNEQFF.